Below are 29 T cell receptor beta chains sequenced from a single sample in a study of blood T cell repertoires in COVID-19. Sequencing was performed with immunoSEQ multiplex PCR; in TCRdb, only in-frame clones are kept and a portion is missing. The sample includes 260,000 or so clones, 85% to 90% of them seen just once. Sequencing was done on a sample of PBMCs or T cells enriched from blood (not recorded which). These receptors were taken from a man younger than 35 who had recovered from COVID-19.

The V and J genes are TRBV5-1 and TRBJ2-2; TRBD1 matches 8 bases. J lost 7 bases, V lost 5 bases, and 13 bases had no gene match. Germline lookup yields CDR1 SGHRS and CDR2 YFSETQ. The CDR3 runs 16 residues. The CDR3 bases are TGCGCCAGCAGTTCAGGGGGCGCTATCAATCTCGGGGAGCTGTTTTTT. Its protein product is CASSSGGAINLGELFF. Full variable domain (missing parts from reference TRBV5-1 and TRBJ2-2): KAGVTQTPRYLIKTRGQQVTLSCSPISGHRSVSWYQQTPGQGLQFLFEYFSETQRNKGNFPGRFSGRQFSNSRSEMNVSTLELGDSALYLCASSSGGAINLGELFFGEGSRLTVL.

CDR3 in amino acids: CASSLYGDLAGGYNEQFF. Written as DNA, the CDR3 is TGTGCCAGCAGTTTATACGGGGACCTAGCGGGGGGATACAATGAGCAGTTCTTC. The chain combines TRBV27 with TRBJ2-1, with 11 bases matching TRBD2. The CDR3 length is 18 residues. Germline V gene sequence: CDR1 MNHEY, CDR2 SMNVEV (reference sequence). Trimming cost V 1 base and J 4 bases; bases outside gene matches: 9.

Here the CDR3 DNA reads TGTGCCAGTAGTATAGATCAAGCAGGATCCACTGAAGCTTTCTTT. Its protein is CASSIDQAGSTEAFF. This rearrangement joins TRBV19 to TRBJ1-1; no definite D call. Looked up from germline, CDR1 is LNHDA and CDR2 is SQIVND (reference sequence). Trimming left V 0 bases short and J 4 bases short, with 12 bases between. The CDR3 runs to 15 residues.

This rearrangement joins TRBV3-1 (or the pseudogene TRBV3-2) to TRBJ2-1, with TRBD2 identical over 9 bases. The CDR3 sequence is 16 residues long. V lost 5 bases and J lost 5; bases outside the gene matches: 10. Germline V gene sequence: CDR1 LGHDT, CDR2 YNNKEL (reference sequence). Here the CDR3 DNA reads TGTGCCAGCAGCTCACACGGGCGGGAGGGAAACAATGAGCAGTTCTTC. It translates to CASSSHGREGNNEQFF.

This chain uses TRBV5-4 with TRBJ2-2, with 8 nucleotides matching TRBD1. The germline CDR1 and CDR2 sequences are SGHNT and YYREEE (reference sequence). The CDR3 totals 15 residues. V lost 3 bases, J lost 3 bases, and 4 bases stayed unmatched. The CDR3 nucleotides read TGTGCCAGCAGCTCCTTGGACAGGGACACCGGGGAGCTGTTTTTT. This sequence encodes CASSSLDRDTGELFF.

The chain combines TRBV5-1 with TRBJ1-4; the match to TRBD1 covers 10 bases. The V and J ends lost 3 bases and 5 bases, in that order; junction bases with no gene match: 4. The CDR3 has 15 amino acids. Per the germline V gene, CDR1 is SGHRS and CDR2 is YFSETQ. The CDR3 DNA follows: TGCGCCAGCAGCTCGACAGGGGGCGTGAATGAAAAACTGTTTTTT. Its protein product is CASSSTGGVNEKLFF.

The chain has TRBV10-3 and TRBJ1-6; D remains ambiguous. Trimming cost V 3 bases and J 0 bases, with 9 bases left between them. Germline CDR1 ENHRY, CDR2 SYGVKD. This CDR3 comprises 16 residues. CDR3 bases: TGTGCCATCAGTGATCCCGGGAGCTCCTATAATTCACCCCTCCACTTT. Protein sequence: CAISDPGSSYNSPLHF.

The chain recombines TRBV6-4 with TRBJ2-2; the D gene is possibly TRBD2 (5 bases). The CDR3 consists of 14 residues. V lost 2 bases, J lost 7 bases, and 11 bases lay in between. Germline V lookup: CDR1 MRHNA, CDR2 SNTAGT. The CDR3 here is CASSDGLAGGELFF. In DNA form, the CDR3 reads TGTGCCAGCAGTGACGGCCTAGCCGGCGGGGAGCTGTTTTTT.

This rearrangement joins TRBV5-8 to TRBJ1-6, with 9 bases that match TRBD1. With V trimmed by 4 bases and J by 0 bases, 8 bases remained unmatched. The CDR3 runs to 18 residues. Germline loops: CDR1 SGHTS, CDR2 YDEGEE. The DNA for the CDR3 is TGTGCCAGCAGCCACCGGACAGGGGCGAGCTCCTATAATTCACCCCTCCACTTT. It translates to CASSHRTGASSYNSPLHF.

The chain links TRBV12-3 or TRBV12-4 to TRBJ1-2; the D gene is possibly TRBD1 (5 bases). This CDR3 contains 13 residues. The germline V and J ends were trimmed by 10 bases and 4 bases, with 16 bases remaining between them. The CDR3 bases are TGTGCCACCGTGATGGCGGGGCTCTATGGCTACACCTTC. This encodes CATVMAGLYGYTF.

The J gene is TRBJ1-1, the V gene TRBV6-1; TRBD1 might be the D (6 bases). The CDR3 sequence is 13 residues long. Germline V CDR1 and CDR2: MNHNS, SASEGT. The V and J ends lost 2 bases and 7 bases respectively, with 11 bases between them. CDR3 in DNA: TGTGCCAGCAGTGAATGGAGGACAGATGAAGCTTTCTTT. Translation: CASSEWRTDEAFF.

This chain uses TRBV11-2 with TRBJ2-1, with 10 bases lining up with TRBD1. The CDR3 runs to 15 residues. The V segment lost 5 bases and the J segment 2 bases; nucleotides outside the gene matches: 3. From germline, CDR1 is SGHAT and CDR2 FQNNGV. DNA of the CDR3: TGTGCCAGCAGCCGGACAGGGGGAACCTACAATGAGCAGTTCTTC. Its translation: CASSRTGGTYNEQFF.

The CDR3 nucleotides read TGTGCCAGCTCACCACCGGCGGGGGGCTGGAACACTGAAGCTTTCTTT. Protein product: CASSPPAGGWNTEAFF. This chain joins TRBV18 and TRBJ1-1, with a weak D call TRBD1 (6 bases). This CDR3 comprises 16 residues. CDR1 is KGHSH and CDR2 is LQKENI in the germline V gene. Between the trimmed V and J ends, which lost 0 bases and 1 base, there was a span of 12 bases.

V is TRBV29-1 and J is TRBJ1-2; possible D gene TRBD1, 5 bases. Trimming removed 6 bases at V and 0 bases at J, with 11 bases between. This CDR3 spans 13 amino acids. Germline V CDR1 and CDR2: SQVTM, ANQGSEA. CDR3 nucleotides: TGCAGCGTGGCCCAGGGATCTAACTATGGCTACACCTTC. Translating it yields CSVAQGSNYGYTF.

The rearrangement links TRBV18 to TRBJ2-3, with D possibly being TRBD1 (6 bases). CDR3 length: 13 amino acids. V dropped 5 bases and J dropped 7 bases, with 13 bases sitting between them. Looked up from germline, CDR1 is KGHSH and CDR2 is LQKENI. CDR3 bases: TGTGCCAGCTCAGACACAGGGACAAATACGCAGTATTTT. Amino acid sequence: CASSDTGTNTQYF.

The J gene is TRBJ1-1, the V gene TRBV4-1; D ambiguous. Germline V gives CDR1 MGHRA, CDR2 YSYEKL. The CDR3 spans 19 residues. Trimming left V 1 base short and J 1 base short, with 22 bases between. CDR3 coding DNA: TGCGCCAGCAGCCAAGCAGCGAGACTATCCGCCCGGAGGAACACTGAAGCTTTCTTT. The encoded protein is CASSQAARLSARRNTEAFF.

The chain couples TRBV27 to TRBJ2-3; possibly TRBD2 for D (5 bases). CDR1 and CDR2 from the germline V gene are MNHEY and SMNVEV (reference sequence). The V end was cut by 5 bases, the J end by 7 bases, with 13 bases between. The CDR3 spans 13 residues. The CDR3 is CASSPRLAHTQYF. CDR3 DNA sequence: TGTGCCAGCAGTCCACGCCTAGCCCATACGCAGTATTTT.

This chain links TRBV6-7 with TRBJ2-3, with 13 positions matching TRBD2. TRBV6-7 belongs to the ORF category, with a function that is uncertain. The junction had 8 bases not matched to a gene; V was cut back by 8 bases and J by 3 bases. The CDR3 length is 16 residues. DNA of the CDR3: TGTGCCAGCGCCATTGGACTAGCGGGGGAGACAGATACGCAGTATTTT. Amino acid sequence: CASAIGLAGETDTQYF.

This clone was seen a few times. The rearrangement joins TRBV19 to TRBJ2-1, with 10 bases fitting TRBD2. The CDR3 loop spans 16 amino acids. Germline V lookup: CDR1 LNHDA, CDR2 SQIVND (reference sequence). V trimming: 3 bases; J trimming: 4 bases; junction bases outside the gene matches: 6. The CDR3 loop is CASSISASGGYNEQFF. The CDR3 DNA reads TGTGCCAGTAGTATTTCGGCTAGCGGGGGTTACAATGAGCAGTTCTTC.

The chain has TRBV5-1 and TRBJ1-1; 7 positions agree with TRBD1. The CDR3 runs 12 residues. In germline, CDR1 is SGHRS, CDR2 YFSETQ. V was clipped by 4 bases and J by 6 bases; unmatched bases: 3. The CDR3 loop reads CASSPDRAEAFF. The CDR3 DNA is TGCGCCAGCAGCCCCGACAGGGCTGAAGCTTTCTTT.

J is TRBJ1-2 and V is TRBV7-9; no definite D call. Trimming took off 5 bases at V and 5 bases at J, with 9 bases between the two ends. The CDR3 is made up of 12 amino acids. The germline CDR1 and CDR2 sequences are SEHNR and FQNEAQ (reference sequence). The CDR3, as DNA: TGTGCCAGCAGCAAAAGTACATATGGCTACACCTTC. Translated: CASSKSTYGYTF.

The chain joins TRBV5-5 to TRBJ1-1, with a possible D match to TRBD1 (6 bases). The V gene lost 0 bases and the J gene lost 4 bases, with 10 bases spanning the gap. Germline V CDR1 and CDR2: SGHKS, YYEKEE (reference sequence). The CDR3 sequence is 14 residues long. CDR3 nucleotides: TGTGCCAGCAGCTTGGGTCAGGGGACCACTGAAGCTTTCTTT. The encoded protein is CASSLGQGTTEAFF.

This clone has a single count. The genes are TRBV11-2 and TRBJ1-2; TRBD1 matches 8 bases. Per the germline V gene, CDR1 is SGHAT and CDR2 is FQNNGV. The CDR3 loop spans 15 amino acids. V lost 7 bases and J lost 2; bases outside the gene matches: 9. CDR3 residues: CASKPRQGNNYGYTF. Here the CDR3 DNA reads TGTGCCAGCAAACCACGACAGGGGAACAACTATGGCTACACCTTC.

This clone occurred once. The chain couples TRBV28 to TRBJ2-7; 8 nucleotides align to TRBD1. Germline lookup yields CDR1 MDHEN and CDR2 SYDVKM. CDR3 length equals 14 residues. V shed 5 bases and J 4 bases; nucleotides not matched to a gene: 7. Here the CDR3 reads CASSPRQGRYEQYF. The CDR3 coding sequence is TGTGCCAGCAGTCCGCGACAGGGGAGGTACGAGCAGTACTTC. The full variable domain, in which reference TRBV28 and TRBJ2-7 provide the parts outside the CDR3, is DVKVTQSSRYLVKRTGEKVFLECVQDMDHENMFWYRQDPGLGLRLIYFSYDVKMKEKGDIPEGYSVSREKKERFSLILESASTNQTSMYLCASSPRQGRYEQYFGPGTRLTVT.

The chain employs TRBV12-3 or TRBV12-4 and TRBJ2-5; 9 bases are shared with TRBD1. V gave up 6 bases and J gave up 3 bases; unmatched junction bases: 2. The CDR3 contains 13 residues. CDR3 nucleotide sequence: TGTGCCAGCAGCAGGACAGGGGAAGAGACCCAGTACTTC. Encoded protein: CASSRTGEETQYF.

J is TRBJ2-7 and V is TRBV3-1 (or the pseudogene TRBV3-2), with D possibly matching TRBD1 (6 bases). This CDR3 is 16 amino acids long. The V gene lost 6 bases and the J gene lost 3 bases, with 21 bases spanning the gap. Germline V lookup: CDR1 LGHDT, CDR2 YNNKEL (reference sequence). CDR3 DNA: TGTGCCAGCAGTACCACAGGGCTCTCAAGGCGCTACGAGCAGTACTTC. This gives the protein CASSTTGLSRRYEQYF.

V is TRBV4-1 and J is TRBJ2-7, with 9 bases matching TRBD2. The CDR3 extends over 16 amino acids. Germline V CDR1 and CDR2: MGHRA, YSYEKL. Losses at the gene ends were 1 base for V and 2 bases for J; bases not matched to a gene: 6. The CDR3 is CASSQVVLAGTYEQYF. CDR3 coding DNA: TGCGCCAGCAGCCAAGTGGTTCTAGCGGGGACCTACGAGCAGTACTTC.

The genes are TRBV9 and TRBJ1-6; 10 nucleotides align to TRBD1. The V segment lost 1 base and the J segment 8 bases; nucleotides outside the gene matches: 6. CDR1 is SGDLS and CDR2 is YYNGEE in the germline V gene. This CDR3 contains 16 residues. CDR3 sequence reads: CASSVSGDRGDSPLHF. The CDR3, as DNA: TGTGCCAGCAGCGTATCTGGGGACAGGGGAGATTCACCCCTCCACTTT.

This chain connects TRBV14 to TRBJ2-7, with unresolved D. V was trimmed by 1 base and J by 3 bases, leaving 4 bases between them. Germline V CDR1 and CDR2: SGHDN, FVKESK. This CDR3 has 12 residues. The CDR3 protein is CASSQGHYEQYF. Here the CDR3 DNA reads TGTGCCAGCAGCCAAGGGCACTACGAGCAGTACTTC.